One sample yielded the 28 T cell receptor beta chains listed below, sequenced in a study of OX40 agonist ivuxolimab in advanced cancers. Data came from immunoSEQ multiplex PCR; TCRdb stores just in-frame clones and leaves some out. The profile shows tens of thousands of clones, about 87% of them singletons. The input for sequencing was CD4+ or CD8+ T cells sorted from blood, taken in a trial of the OX40 agonist ivuxolimab. These receptors originate from an adult with an advanced solid tumor such as melanoma, head and neck, liver or kidney cancer.

A single count supports this clone. The chain recombines TRBV30 with TRBJ1-4; TRBD1 might be the D (5 bases). In germline, CDR1 is GTSNPN, CDR2 SVGIG (reference sequence). V lost 1 base and J 8 bases, leaving 14 bases between the germline ends. This CDR3 comprises 14 residues. CDR3 amino acids: CAWSAGGGEEKLFF. The CDR3 nucleotides read TGTGCCTGGAGTGCTGGCGGAGGGGAGGAAAAACTGTTTTTT.

V gene TRBV2 combines with J gene TRBJ2-1, with D possibly matching TRBD2 (5 bases). This CDR3 is built from 12 residues. V was cut by 7 bases and J by 13 bases, with 17 bases left in between. CDR1 is SNHLY and CDR2 is FYNNEI in the germline V gene. The chain's CDR3 is CASNRGLADQFF. The CDR3, as DNA: TGTGCCAGCAACCGCGGACTCGCCGACCAGTTCTTC.

This clone is labeled medium-sized (0.01 to 0.1%). The chain uses TRBV7-2 and TRBJ2-7; D call uncertain. The CDR3 is 11 amino acids. The germline V gene has CDR1 SGHTA and CDR2 FQGNSA. V was clipped by 2 bases and J by 3 bases, with 2 bases between them. Here the CDR3 DNA reads TGTGCCAGCAGCTTACACTACGAGCAGTACTTC. Protein product: CASSLHYEQYF.

This chain connects TRBV30 to TRBJ1-1; no reliable D call. The CDR3 runs to 13 residues. Between the trimmed V and J ends, which lost 5 bases and 1 base, there was a span of 11 bases. The germline V gene encodes CDR1 GTSNPN and CDR2 SVGIG (reference sequence). The CDR3 DNA follows: TGTGCCTGGCGTCCTCTGAAGAACACTGAAGCTTTCTTT. This sequence encodes CAWRPLKNTEAFF.

The rearrangement joins TRBV7-3 to TRBJ1-3; possible D gene TRBD1, 5 bases. Germline CDR1 SGHTA, CDR2 FQGTGA. The CDR3 extends over 15 amino acids. V was trimmed by 4 bases and J by 0 bases, leaving 10 bases between them. DNA for the CDR3: TGTGCCAGCAGCTCCAGACAGAGCTCTGGAAACACCATATATTTT. It encodes CASSSRQSSGNTIYF.

This chain uses TRBV29-1 with TRBJ2-5; TRBD2 matches 7 bases. V shed 4 bases, J shed 1 base, and the junction held 6 bases outside the gene matches. Germline V gene lookup returns CDR1 SQVTM and CDR2 ANQGSEA. This CDR3 is built from 14 residues. The CDR3 loop is CSVVASGIQETQYF. The CDR3 region has the DNA TGCAGCGTTGTGGCTAGCGGAATCCAAGAGACCCAGTACTTC.

V gene TRBV27 combines with J gene TRBJ2-3; 9 nucleotides line up with TRBD2. CDR1 and CDR2 (germline): MNHEY, SMNVEV (reference sequence). The length of the CDR3 is 16 residues. V gave up 2 bases and J gave up 3 bases; unmatched junction bases: 6. The CDR3 DNA reads as TGTGCCAGCAGTTTACCCTATAGCGGGAGTACAGATACGCAGTATTTT. As protein: CASSLPYSGSTDTQYF.

The chain joins TRBV10-1 to TRBJ2-1; 12 nucleotides match TRBD2. Germline V lookup: CDR1 WNHNN, CDR2 SYGVQD (reference sequence). Losses at the gene ends were 4 bases for V and 7 bases for J; bases not matched to a gene: 11. CDR3 size: 17 residues. The CDR3 region has the DNA TGCGCCAGCAGTGGGGGAGGTGGGCTAGCGGGAGGGAATGAGCAGTTCTTC. Its translation is CASSGGGGLAGGNEQFF.

This chain connects TRBV29-1 to TRBJ1-1; a possible D gene is TRBD1 (5 bases). V shed 1 base and J shed 3 bases, with 6 bases lying between them. The CDR3 has 12 amino acids. Germline V CDR1 and CDR2: SQVTM, ANQGSEA. The CDR3 loop reads CSVEGGDTEAFF. DNA for the CDR3: TGCAGCGTTGAAGGAGGGGACACTGAAGCTTTCTTT.

The CDR3 DNA sequence: TGTGCCAGTAGTATCCCTACAGGGGTACGGGTGGCTTTCTTT. This codes for CASSIPTGVRVAFF. This chain joins TRBV19 and TRBJ1-1; 7 bases fit TRBD1. V was clipped by 3 bases and J by 11 bases; unmatched bases: 12. The length of the CDR3 is 14 residues. CDR1 is LNHDA, CDR2 SQIVND, per germline (reference sequence).

The V call is TRBV6-1, the J call TRBJ2-5; D possibly uses TRBD1 or TRBD2 (6 bases each). CDR3 size: 14 residues. CDR1 is MNHNS and CDR2 is SASEGT in the germline V gene. Trimming shortened V by 6 bases and J by 5 bases, and 16 bases separated the two germline ends. CDR3 region: CASRPRGAGETQYF. CDR3 coding DNA: TGTGCCAGCAGACCGAGGGGGGCTGGGGAGACCCAGTACTTC.

CDR3 bases: TGCAGCGTTCGGATCGCCGGAGAGCAGTTCTTC. The encoded protein is CSVRIAGEQFF. The chain links TRBV29-1 to TRBJ2-1; D is unresolved. Germline assignment: CDR1 SQVTM and CDR2 ANQGSEA. This CDR3 spans 11 amino acids. Trimming took 5 bases from V and 10 from J, leaving 12 bases between them.

The genes are TRBV30 and TRBJ2-1; tentative D call: TRBD1 (6 bases). The CDR3 is made up of 14 amino acids. CDR1 is GTSNPN and CDR2 is SVGIG in the germline V gene (reference sequence). V lost 4 bases to trimming and J lost 6 bases, with 16 bases between them. As DNA, the CDR3 is TGTGCCTGGAAGATCAAGGGGGTGGGCAATGAGCAGTTCTTC. It codes for CAWKIKGVGNEQFF.

V usage is TRBV2 and J usage is TRBJ1-1; no reliable D call. The CDR3 contains 13 residues. In germline, CDR1 is SNHLY, CDR2 FYNNEI. V lost 6 bases to trimming and J lost 2 bases, with 10 bases between them. The chain's CDR3 is CASRKDFNTEAFF. The CDR3 DNA reads TGTGCCAGCAGGAAAGACTTCAACACTGAAGCTTTCTTT.

The genes are TRBV20-1 and TRBJ2-1; the D is unclear. Germline CDR1 DFQATT, CDR2 SNEGSKA (reference sequence). V was clipped by 5 bases and J by 6 bases, with 8 bases between them. This CDR3 comprises 11 residues. CDR3 region: CSAWSGNEQFF. The CDR3 bases are TGCAGTGCTTGGAGTGGCAATGAGCAGTTCTTC.

The sample holds one count of this clone. The genes are TRBV10-3 and TRBJ2-2; D might be TRBD2 (6 bases). V was shortened by 10 bases and J by 5 bases, with 20 bases between the two germline ends. CDR1 and CDR2 from the germline V gene are ENHRY and SYGVKD. There are 15 residues in the CDR3. CDR3 amino acids: CATWDFGAETGELFF. The CDR3 coding sequence is TGTGCCACCTGGGACTTCGGGGCCGAAACCGGGGAGCTGTTTTTT.

This chain joins TRBV10-3 and TRBJ2-7; tentatively, D is TRBD1 (5 bases). The germline V gene encodes CDR1 ENHRY and CDR2 SYGVKD. This CDR3 has 12 residues. Trimming pared 4 bases from V and 3 bases from J, leaving 7 bases between. For the CDR3, the DNA is TGTGCCATCAGTGTACAGGACTACGAGCAGTACTTC. Its protein is CAISVQDYEQYF.

V is TRBV2 and J is TRBJ2-1; 10 positions agree with TRBD1. J was trimmed by 2 bases and V by 4 bases; bases with no gene match: 2. Per germline, CDR1 SNHLY and CDR2 FYNNEI. This CDR3 is 15 amino acids long. The DNA of the CDR3 is TGTGCCAGCAGTGGGGACAGGGGTGCCTACAATGAGCAGTTCTTC. Its protein product is CASSGDRGAYNEQFF.

J is TRBJ2-7 and V is TRBV19, with D possibly being TRBD1 or TRBD2 (5 bases each). With 6 bases removed from V and 3 bases from J, the gap between germline ends came to 15 bases. Germline-derived CDR1 and CDR2 are LNHDA and SQIVND (reference sequence). This CDR3 has 14 amino acids. CDR3 region: CASRTGPGSYEQYF. CDR3 nucleotides: TGTGCCAGTAGAACCGGGCCAGGGAGCTACGAGCAGTACTTC.

J is TRBJ2-5 and V is TRBV19; 8 bases are shared with TRBD1. Germline V gene lookup returns CDR1 LNHDA and CDR2 SQIVND (reference sequence). This CDR3 is 16 amino acids long. With 5 bases clipped from V and 3 bases from J, the junction kept 11 bases outside the gene matches. The CDR3 sequence: CASSPTMAGGEETQYF. The CDR3 DNA reads TGTGCCAGTAGTCCTACCATGGCAGGGGGCGAAGAGACCCAGTACTTC.

Only one count was recorded for this clone. The CDR3 here is CASISNGIGDYEQYF. CDR3 in DNA: TGTGCCAGCATCTCAAATGGAATCGGAGACTACGAGCAGTACTTC. J is TRBJ2-7 and V is TRBV21-1; TRBD2, the table's D call, lacks a check against the DNA. TRBV21-1 corresponds to a pseudogene. The CDR3 spans 15 residues.

J is TRBJ1-4 and V is TRBV9; D is ambiguous. This CDR3 comprises 14 residues. V gave up 7 bases and J gave up 0 bases, with 10 bases separating them. The germline CDR1 and CDR2 sequences are SGDLS and YYNGEE. The CDR3 here is CASALRATNEKLFF. The DNA of the CDR3 is TGTGCCAGCGCCCTTAGGGCAACTAATGAAAAACTGTTTTTT.

The chain carries TRBV11-2 and TRBJ1-2, with D possibly TRBD1 on 5 matching bases. The germline V gene encodes CDR1 SGHAT and CDR2 FQNNGV. Trimming pared 4 bases from V and 1 base from J, leaving 13 bases between. This CDR3 contains 15 residues. CDR3 in DNA: TGTGCCAGCAGCTCTCTAAAGGGACTTAACTATGGCTACACCTTC. Amino acid sequence: CASSSLKGLNYGYTF.

The chain has TRBV6-1 and TRBJ1-5; D unresolved. Trimming left V 6 bases short and J 3 bases short, with 15 bases between. CDR3 size: 15 residues. Germline CDR1 is MNHNS and CDR2 is SASEGT. This CDR3 is CASRQDRRNNQPQHF. The CDR3 nucleotides read TGTGCCAGCAGACAAGACCGACGCAACAATCAGCCCCAGCATTTT.

This sequence joins TRBV6-1 and TRBJ2-1, with TRBD1 identical over 7 bases. The CDR3 runs 14 residues. Germline V gene lookup returns CDR1 MNHNS and CDR2 SASEGT. V shed 7 bases, J shed 3 bases, and the junction held 6 bases outside the gene matches. DNA for the CDR3: TGTGCCAGCAAGTCGACAGGGAACTACAATGAGCAGTTCTTC. Its protein product is CASKSTGNYNEQFF.

The chain is built from TRBV30 and TRBJ2-1; 8 nucleotides agree with TRBD2. This CDR3 region has 14 residues. CDR1 is GTSNPN and CDR2 is SVGIG in the germline V gene (reference sequence). Trimming cost V 3 bases and J 7 bases; bases outside gene matches: 8. CDR3 bases: TGTGCCTGGAGGAGCGGACTAGCTGAGAATGAGCAGTTCTTC. Its translation is CAWRSGLAENEQFF.

The chain is built from TRBV7-3 and TRBJ2-7; 7 bases map to TRBD1. Trimming took 1 base from V and 4 from J; bases not matched to a gene: 4. The CDR3 runs to 14 residues. Per the germline V gene, CDR1 is SGHTA and CDR2 is FQGTGA. The CDR3 is CASSLNRDSYEQYF. The CDR3 region has the DNA TGTGCCAGCAGCTTAAACCGGGACAGTTACGAGCAGTACTTC.

V gene TRBV28 combines with J gene TRBJ1-2; D remains unclear. V dropped 3 bases and J dropped 2 bases, with 7 bases sitting between them. Germline-derived CDR1 and CDR2 are MDHEN and SYDVKM. The CDR3 sequence is 13 residues long. Here the CDR3 reads CASSLAANYGYTF. The CDR3 DNA follows: TGTGCCAGCAGTTTGGCAGCAAACTATGGCTACACCTTC.